This entry describes one T cell receptor (beta chain). What it binds is unknown. These data belong to a study of OX40 agonist ivuxolimab in advanced cancers. Overall study findings and caveats: CD4+ and CD8+ T cells in blood underwent clonal expansion by week 6 at 0.1 to 3.0 mg/kg. There were, on average, more expanded clones in CD8+ T cells than in CD4+.

Profiled with immunoSEQ multiplex PCR; TCRdb holds only in-frame clones, not every one. The top ten clones hold about 2.1% of a sample with roughly 70,000 clones, almost 90% of them seen once. Excluded were patients having autoimmune disease history or systemic immunosuppression. Drawing of blood for sampling happened at baseline, at cycle 4 day 1, and at cycle 7 day 1. This CDR3 has 13 amino acids. The germline gives CDR1 MGHRA, CDR2 YSYEKL. V lost 1 base and J 1 base, leaving 4 bases between the germline ends. The chain employs TRBV4-1 and TRBJ1-1; D unresolved. The sample consisted of CD4+ or CD8+ T cells sorted from blood, taken in a trial of the OX40 agonist ivuxolimab. The receptor's source is an adult with an advanced solid tumor such as melanoma, head and neck, liver or kidney cancer. The CDR3, as DNA: TGCGCCAGCAGCCAAGCCAGGAACACTGAAGCTTTCTTT. Translated: CASSQARNTEAFF.